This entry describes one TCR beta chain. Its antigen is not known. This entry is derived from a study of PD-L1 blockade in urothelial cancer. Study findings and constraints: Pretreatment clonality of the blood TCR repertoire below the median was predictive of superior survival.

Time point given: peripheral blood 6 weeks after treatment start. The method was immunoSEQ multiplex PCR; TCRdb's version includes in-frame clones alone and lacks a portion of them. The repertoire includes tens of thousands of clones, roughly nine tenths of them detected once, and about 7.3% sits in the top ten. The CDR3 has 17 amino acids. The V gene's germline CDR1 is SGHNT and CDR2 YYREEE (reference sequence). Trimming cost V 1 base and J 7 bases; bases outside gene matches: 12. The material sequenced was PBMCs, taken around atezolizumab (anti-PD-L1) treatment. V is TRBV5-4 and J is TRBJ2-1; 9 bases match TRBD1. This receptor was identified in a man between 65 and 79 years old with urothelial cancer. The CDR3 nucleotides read TGTGCCAGCAGCTTGCCCCCGGGACAGGGAATTTGGAATGAGCAGTTCTTC. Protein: CASSLPPGQGIWNEQFF.